This is a list of T cell receptor beta chains from one sample in a study of OX40 agonist ivuxolimab in advanced cancers. The assay was immunoSEQ multiplex PCR, and TCRdb's table has in-frame clones only and misses some. The table has tens of thousands of clones, approximately 75% seen once. The starting material was CD4+ or CD8+ T cells sorted from blood, obtained in a trial of the OX40 agonist ivuxolimab. These receptors were taken from an adult with an advanced solid tumor such as melanoma, head and neck, liver or kidney cancer. The CDR3 runs from the conserved cysteine through the conserved F or W. A D gene is named only where the DNA matches it firmly. Expanded clones are given a class, and other clones once, few, many or no size at all.

V,length,size,D,J,DNA,CDR3
TRBV5-1,17,.,.,TRBJ2-3,TGCGCCAGCAGCTTGCCCCTCGGGTACCCTAGCACAGATACGCAGTATTTT,CASSLPLGYPSTDTQYF
TRBV28,17,.,TRBD1,TRBJ1-4,TGTGCCAGCAGTTTACCCGGGACAGGGGTTCGGGTGGAAAAACTGTTTTTT,CASSLPGTGVRVEKLFF
TRBV5-1,13,.,.,TRBJ1-2,TGCGCCAGCAGGATCGGGGGAAACTATGGCTACACCTTC,CASRIGGNYGYTF
TRBV29-1,15,once,.,TRBJ2-1,TGCAGCGTTGTAACGGGCAGGCAGCGGTACAATGAGCAGTTCTTC,CSVVTGRQRYNEQFF
TRBV19,15,.,.,TRBJ1-5,TGTGCCAGTAGTATGGGGGGCTATAGCAATCAGCCCCAGCATTTT,CASSMGGYSNQPQHF
TRBV23-1,14,.,TRBD1,TRBJ2-7,TGCGCCAGCAGTCCGCAGGGGGTTACCTACGAGCAGTACTTC,CASSPQGVTYEQYF
TRBV7-8,17,.,.,TRBJ1-2,TGTGCCAGCAGCTTAGTTGGCAGCACCACTACTAACTATGGCTACACCTTC,CASSLVGSTTTNYGYTF
TRBV25-1,12,.,.,TRBJ2-3,TGTGCCAGCAGTGGCCAGAGAGATACGCAGTATTTT,CASSGQRDTQYF
TRBV11-2,15,once,.,TRBJ1-5,TGTGCCAGCAGCTTAGGGCAGGGCTTCAATCAGCCCCAGCATTTT,CASSLGQGFNQPQHF
TRBV5-6,11,.,.,TRBJ1-2,TGTGCCAGCAGCTTGCGGGATGGCTACACCTTC,CASSLRDGYTF
TRBV2,15,.,TRBD2,TRBJ2-3,TGTGCCAGCAGTCCGACTAGCGGGGGAACAGATACGCAGTATTTT,CASSPTSGGTDTQYF
TRBV11-3,13,.,.,TRBJ2-1,TGTGCCAGCAGCTTGAAACAGGGTGATGAGCAGTTCTTC,CASSLKQGDEQFF
TRBV27,14,.,.,TRBJ1-6,TGTGCCAGCAGACGGGGACAAGGGGATTCACCCCTCCACTTT,CASRRGQGDSPLHF
TRBV19,18,.,TRBD2,TRBJ2-2,TGTGCCAGTAGTAACCAGGGACTAGCGAGAACCAACACCGGGGAGCTGTTTTTT,CASSNQGLARTNTGELFF
TRBV29-1,12,.,TRBD2,TRBJ2-5,TGCAGCGGGCTAGCGGGACGGGAGACCCAGTACTTC,CSGLAGRETQYF
TRBV5-8,12,.,.,TRBJ1-1,TGTGCCAGCAGCTTGATTAGGACTGAAGCTTTCTTT,CASSLIRTEAFF
TRBV28,13,.,.,TRBJ1-2,TGTGCCAGCAGTTTCCCCCCCACAGGGCCGTCGGTTTTC,CASSFPPTGPSVF
TRBV18,12,medium-sized,.,TRBJ1-2,TGTGCCAGCTCCCCTGGGGAGTATGGCTACACCTTC,CASSPGEYGYTF
TRBV12-5,14,.,.,TRBJ1-1,TGTGCTAGTGGTTTGAGAGGAGGTGGGACTGAAGCTTTCTTT,CASGLRGGGTEAFF
TRBV18,15,.,TRBD1,TRBJ1-2,TGTGCCAGCTCACCATTTGGGGACAGGAACTATGGCTACACCTTC,CASSPFGDRNYGYTF
TRBV28,13,.,.,TRBJ1-4,TGTGCCACCAAGGTCGGTGCTAATGAAAAACTGTTTTTT,CATKVGANEKLFF
TRBV7-9,18,.,.,TRBJ2-6,TGTGCCAGCAGACGACCGGGGGCGGAGCTCTCTGGGGCCAACGTCCTGACTTTC,CASRRPGAELSGANVLTF
TRBV7-4,17,.,TRBD1,TRBJ1-5,TGTGCCAGCAGCTTAGCGAAGAAGGGGGCTGGCAATCAGCCCCAGCATTTT,CASSLAKKGAGNQPQHF
TRBV4-1,16,.,TRBD2,TRBJ2-7,TGCGCCAGCAGCCAAGATCAGAGCGGGAGGTTGTACGAGCAGTACTTC,CASSQDQSGRLYEQYF
TRBV6-6,14,.,TRBD2,TRBJ2-2,TGTGCCAGCAGACGGACTAGAGACACCGGGGAGCTGTTTTTT,CASRRTRDTGELFF
TRBV7-2,12,.,.,TRBJ2-1,TGTGCCAGCAGCTCTGGGGTTAATGAGCAGTTCTTC,CASSSGVNEQFF
TRBV6-1,15,few,TRBD1,TRBJ1-2,TGTGCCAGCAGTTCGGGGGACAGTACTAACTATGGCTACACCTTC,CASSSGDSTNYGYTF
TRBV29-1,14,few,.,TRBJ1-1,TGCAGCGGCAACTCTCAGGGATTGGGCACTGAAGCTTTCTTT,CSGNSQGLGTEAFF
TRBV11-2,13,.,TRBD1,TRBJ1-2,TGTGCCAGCAGCGCCGCAGGGGGCGAGGGCTACACCTTC,CASSAAGGEGYTF
TRBV6-5,13,.,.,TRBJ1-2,TGTGCCAGCAGTTACGATGACAACTATGGCTACACCTTC,CASSYDDNYGYTF
TRBV18,13,.,.,TRBJ2-7,TGTGCCAGCTCACCAACTCGACAGTACGAGCAGTACTTC,CASSPTRQYEQYF
TRBV5-1,16,.,.,TRBJ1-1,TGCGCCAGCAGCATGGGACCCCAAGGGGGGAACACTGAAGCTTTCTTT,CASSMGPQGGNTEAFF
TRBV18,16,.,.,TRBJ1-1,TGTGCCAGCTCACTAACCCCGTTCGGGCCGAACACTGAAGCTTTCTTT,CASSLTPFGPNTEAFF
TRBV2,15,.,.,TRBJ2-6,TGTGCCAGCACCGGTCAGGGCTCTGGGGCCAACGTCCTGACTTTC,CASTGQGSGANVLTF
TRBV7-9,15,.,.,TRBJ2-3,TGTGCCAGCAGCTTAGCGCGTGATAGCGCCAATACGCAGTATTTT,CASSLARDSANTQYF
TRBV19,13,.,.,TRBJ1-2,TGTGCCAGTAGTATCAACAGGAACTATGGCTACACCTTC,CASSINRNYGYTF
TRBV5-4,17,once,.,TRBJ2-7,TGTGCCAGCAGAGAGCTAACCGCAGGGGCCCCTTCCTACGAGCAGTACTTC,CASRELTAGAPSYEQYF
TRBV30,12,.,TRBD2,TRBJ2-7,TGTGCCTGGATAACGACTAGCGGTGAGCAGTACTTC,CAWITTSGEQYF
TRBV5-1,15,few,.,TRBJ2-2,TGCGCCAGCAGCTCGGATAGCTTCCTCACCGGGGAGCTGTTTTTT,CASSSDSFLTGELFF
TRBV28,13,.,TRBD2,TRBJ2-3,TGTGCCAGCGGGGGGGGAGACACAGATACGCAGTATTTT,CASGGGDTDTQYF
TRBV5-6,14,.,.,TRBJ1-1,TGTGCCAGCAGCTTGGGAGACGTAGATTCTGAAGCTTTCTTT,CASSLGDVDSEAFF
TRBV6-5,14,.,.,TRBJ1-5,TGTGCCAGCAGGATGACAGCACAGAATCAGCCCCAGCATTTT,CASRMTAQNQPQHF
TRBV2,16,.,.,TRBJ2-5,TGTGCCAGCAGTGAGACAGGCGGCGGGAGAGGGGAGACCCAGTACTTC,CASSETGGGRGETQYF
TRBV5-4,14,.,TRBD1,TRBJ1-2,TGTGCCAGCAGCGGCGGACAGGGGGACTATGGCTACACCTTC,CASSGGQGDYGYTF
TRBV30,14,.,TRBD1,TRBJ2-1,TGTGCCTGGAGTGGGCTCCGGACAGGGAAGCCCAAGTTCTTC,CAWSGLRTGKPKFF
TRBV2,14,.,TRBD2,TRBJ2-5,TGTGCCAGCGGCGGCGGGGGTAATTGGGAGACCCAGTACTTC,CASGGGGNWETQYF
TRBV6-1,13,once,.,TRBJ2-7,TGTGCCAGCACTAGGCAGGGGTCCTACGAGCAGTACTTC,CASTRQGSYEQYF
TRBV28,14,.,TRBD1,TRBJ1-2,TGTGCCAGCAGTTCCCTACAGGGGGCGGTTGGCTACACCTTC,CASSSLQGAVGYTF
TRBV1,15,.,.,TRBJ1-2,TGCACCAGCAGCCAGGTAGACAGGCCCGACTATGGCTACACCTTC,CTSSQVDRPDYGYTF